The 21 T cell receptor beta chains below all came from one sample that was sequenced in a study of OX40 agonist ivuxolimab in advanced cancers. Method: immunoSEQ multiplex PCR; TCRdb's copy keeps in-frame clones and lacks some. In the table there are some 57,000 clones, roughly 84% of which are singletons. The source material was CD4+ or CD8+ T cells sorted from blood, sampled in a trial of the OX40 agonist ivuxolimab. These receptors all come from an adult with an advanced solid tumor such as melanoma, head and neck, liver or kidney cancer.

The V call is TRBV28, the J call TRBJ1-5, with D possibly TRBD1 on 5 matching bases. V lost 6 bases to trimming and J lost 2 bases, with 20 bases between them. Germline-derived CDR1 and CDR2 are MDHEN and SYDVKM. The CDR3 extends over 17 amino acids. The CDR3 loop reads CASSLIDPGGGNQPQHF. The CDR3 region has the DNA TGTGCCAGCAGCCTCATTGACCCCGGGGGGGGCAATCAGCCCCAGCATTTT.

The chain couples TRBV9 to TRBJ2-3, with D perhaps TRBD1 (5 bases). Trimming removed 4 bases from V and 2 bases from J, with 11 bases in between. The CDR3 is 14 amino acids. Germline V gene lookup returns CDR1 SGDLS and CDR2 YYNGEE. This CDR3 reads CASSPDTYTDTQYF. CDR3 nucleotide sequence: TGTGCCAGCAGCCCGGACACCTACACAGATACGCAGTATTTT.

The chain couples TRBV6-6 to TRBJ2-2; 7 bases agree with TRBD2. CDR3 length: 13 residues. CDR1 and CDR2 (germline): MNHNY, SVGAGI (reference sequence). V was pared by 6 bases and J by 7 bases, with 5 bases of the junction left unmatched. The CDR3 DNA reads TGTGCCAGCAGGGCGGGAGCGAACGGGGAGCTGTTTTTT. Amino acid sequence: CASRAGANGELFF.

This clone was seen more than once but under ten times. V gene TRBV2 combines with J gene TRBJ2-7; either TRBD1 or TRBD2 may fit D (6 bases each). The CDR3 has 16 residues. The germline V gene has CDR1 SNHLY and CDR2 FYNNEI. Trimming pared 5 bases from V and 1 base from J, leaving 18 bases between. The CDR3 reads CASSRGLRRASYEQYF. Written as DNA, the CDR3 is TGTGCCAGCAGTAGGGGGTTAAGGAGGGCTTCCTACGAGCAGTACTTC.

The genes are TRBV11-3 and TRBJ2-5, with 11 positions matching TRBD2. Germline V gives CDR1 SGHNT, CDR2 YENEEA. After removal of 3 bases from V and 1 base from J, the junction contained 4 bases not matched to a gene. The CDR3 length is 16 residues. The CDR3, as DNA: TGTGCCAGCAGCTTTGGACTAGCGGGTTCCCAAGAGACCCAGTACTTC. Translated: CASSFGLAGSQETQYF.

This sequence joins TRBV5-4 and TRBJ1-2; 9 bases agree with TRBD1. The length of the CDR3 is 15 residues. Germline CDR1 reads SGHNT; CDR2 reads YYREEE (reference sequence). After removal of 3 bases from V and 6 bases from J, the junction contained 9 bases not matched to a gene. Written as DNA, the CDR3 is TGTGCCAGCAGCTCCGGGACAGGGAGGGAGAATGGCTACACCTTC. It translates to CASSSGTGRENGYTF.

CDR3 sequence: CASRQGTRFSGANVLTF. The CDR3 DNA reads as TGTGCCAGCAGGCAAGGGACTCGTTTCTCTGGGGCCAACGTCCTGACTTTC. The chain uses TRBV28 and TRBJ2-6; a possible D gene is TRBD2 (6 bases). With 6 bases removed from V and 0 bases from J, the gap between germline ends came to 15 bases. The CDR3 runs to 17 residues. From germline, CDR1 is MDHEN and CDR2 SYDVKM.

This clone was observed once. The chain links TRBV18 to TRBJ2-5; D is unresolved. The CDR3 spans 15 residues. CDR1 is KGHSH and CDR2 is LQKENI in the germline V gene. Trimming removed 0 bases from V and 2 bases from J, with 10 bases in between. CDR3 sequence (DNA): TGTGCCAGCTCACCACCGGGCGCTCAACAAGAGACCCAGTACTTC. Its protein product is CASSPPGAQQETQYF.

The chain links TRBV6-6 to TRBJ1-3; D not resolved. The ends were cut back, 5 bases at V and 4 bases at J, with 3 bases in the middle. The CDR3 loop spans 11 amino acids. CDR1 and CDR2 from the germline V gene are MNHNY and SVGAGI (reference sequence). Written as DNA, the CDR3 is TGTGCCAGCAGTGTCGGAAACACCATATATTTT. This codes for CASSVGNTIYF.

In this sample, this clone turned up once. This rearrangement joins TRBV11-2 to TRBJ1-1, with D possibly matching TRBD1 (5 bases). Trimming stripped 5 bases from V and 1 base from J, with 8 bases between. The CDR3 is 13 amino acids. The V gene's germline CDR1 is SGHAT and CDR2 FQNNGV. CDR3 in DNA: TGTGCCAGCAGCGAAGACAGGAACACTGAAGCTTTCTTT. Translation gives CASSEDRNTEAFF.

The chain has TRBV5-8 and TRBJ2-3; no definite D call. The CDR3 is made up of 14 amino acids. V shed 1 base and J shed 6 bases, with 12 bases lying between them. Germline V gene lookup returns CDR1 SGHTS and CDR2 YDEGEE. The CDR3 DNA follows: TGTGCCAGCAGCTTGATAGTAGGAGCGGATACGCAGTATTTT. It specifies CASSLIVGADTQYF.

The rearrangement uses TRBV15 and TRBJ2-3; the D gene is possibly TRBD2 (6 bases). Trimming left V 0 bases short and J 1 base short, with 8 bases between. This CDR3 has 15 residues. In germline, CDR1 is LNHNV, CDR2 YYDKDF (reference sequence). DNA of the CDR3: TGTGCCACCAGCAGAGATATAGCGGGCACAGATACGCAGTATTTT. This sequence encodes CATSRDIAGTDTQYF.

V gene TRBV19 combines with J gene TRBJ2-2, with D uncertain. Germline CDR1 LNHDA, CDR2 SQIVND (reference sequence). Trimming stripped 3 bases from V and 5 bases from J, with 10 bases between. The CDR3 covers 14 residues. In nucleotides, the CDR3 is TGTGCCAGTAGTATCTCGCTCTCAACCGGGGAGCTGTTTTTT. Protein product: CASSISLSTGELFF.

This sequence joins TRBV18 and TRBJ1-3, with D perhaps TRBD1 (5 bases). Germline V gives CDR1 KGHSH, CDR2 LQKENI. The CDR3 sequence is 14 residues long. V gave up 2 bases and J gave up 2 bases, with 7 bases separating them. The CDR3: CASSPEGAGNTIYF. The DNA of the CDR3 is TGTGCCAGCTCACCAGAAGGGGCTGGAAACACCATATATTTT.

This rearrangement joins TRBV11-2 to TRBJ2-2; 12 nucleotides line up with TRBD2. CDR3 length equals 15 residues. CDR1 is SGHAT, CDR2 FQNNGV, per germline. V shed 4 bases and J 6 bases; nucleotides not matched to a gene: 3. Here the CDR3 DNA reads TGTGCCAGCAGCTGGACTAGCGGGGAGGCCGGGGAGCTGTTTTTT. Residues: CASSWTSGEAGELFF.

V and J are TRBV5-1 and TRBJ1-2; no clear D. Germline CDR1 reads SGHRS; CDR2 reads YFSETQ. V lost 1 base and J lost 7, with 14 bases in between. The length of the CDR3 is 14 residues. The CDR3 spells CASSLNGRGVGYTF. Here the CDR3 DNA reads TGCGCCAGCAGCTTGAACGGTCGTGGGGTTGGCTACACCTTC.

Comments on this clone: An end of the junction differs from the germline gene, which may be a read error. This chain joins TRBV6-5 and TRBJ2-3, with D possibly TRBD2 on 6 matching bases. This CDR3 has 14 residues. From germline, CDR1 is MNHEY and CDR2 SVGAGI. CDR3 DNA: TGTGCCAGCAGTTACCATATTCAACCGGGACTCCTCGCTTTT. Its translation is CASSYHIQPGLLAF.

In regard to this clone: At one of its ends the junction is not consistent with the germline gene, which may arise from a read error. The same CDR3 arises from other DNA sequences in this sample as well. The chain joins TRBV28 to TRBJ2-5; TRBD1 aligns across 8 bases. From germline, CDR1 is MDHEN and CDR2 SYDVKM. This CDR3 is built from 13 residues. For the CDR3, the DNA is TGTGCCGGCAGGGGGCCGAACCAAGAGACCCAGTACTTC. This sequence encodes CAGRGPNQETQYF. Complete variable domain (other parts from reference TRBV28 and TRBJ2-5): DVKVTQSSRYLVKRTGEKVFLECVQDMDHENMFWYRQDPGLGLRLIYFSYDVKMKEKGDIPEGYSVSREKKERFSLILESASTNQTSMYLCAGRGPNQETQYFGPGTRLLVL.

This clone was detected only once. This chain links TRBV27 with TRBJ2-5, with 14 bases that match TRBD2. Germline CDR1 MNHEY, CDR2 SMNVEV (reference sequence). The ends lost 6 bases at V and 3 bases at J; junction bases unmatched: 3. The CDR3 consists of 15 residues. The CDR3 reads CASSAGLAGEETQYF. The CDR3 DNA reads as TGTGCCAGCAGCGCGGGACTAGCGGGAGAAGAGACCCAGTACTTC.

The chain has TRBV11-2 and TRBJ2-7, with D tentatively TRBD2 (6 bases). Germline CDR1 and CDR2: SGHAT and FQNNGV. Trimming stripped 5 bases from V and 0 bases from J, with 11 bases between. This CDR3 is built from 14 residues. CDR3 in amino acids: CASSLSGPSYEQYF. DNA for the CDR3: TGTGCCAGCAGCCTTAGCGGCCCCTCCTACGAGCAGTACTTC.

The genes are TRBV9 and TRBJ2-1; D is unclear. Trimming left V 4 bases short and J 5 bases short, with 10 bases between. CDR3 length: 13 amino acids. Germline loops: CDR1 SGDLS, CDR2 YYNGEE. This CDR3 reads CASSPRTHNEQFF. The CDR3 DNA reads as TGTGCCAGCAGCCCCCGGACGCACAATGAGCAGTTCTTC.